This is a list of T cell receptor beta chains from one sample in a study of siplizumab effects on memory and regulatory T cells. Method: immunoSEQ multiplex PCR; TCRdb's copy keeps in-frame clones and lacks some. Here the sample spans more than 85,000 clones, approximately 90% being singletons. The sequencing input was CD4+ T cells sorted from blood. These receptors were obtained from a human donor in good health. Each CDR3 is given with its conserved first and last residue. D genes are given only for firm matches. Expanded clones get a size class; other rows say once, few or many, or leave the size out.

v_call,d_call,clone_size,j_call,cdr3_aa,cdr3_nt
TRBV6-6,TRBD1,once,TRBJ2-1,CASSSGGERGEQFF,TGTGCCAGCAGTTCAGGGGGAGAACGGGGTGAGCAGTTCTTC
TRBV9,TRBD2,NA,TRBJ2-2,CASTTGLAGGLGELFF,TGTGCCAGCACCACAGGACTAGCGGGAGGGCTCGGGGAGCTGTTTTTT
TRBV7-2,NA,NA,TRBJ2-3,CASSLVGRVARPSTDTQYF,TGTGCCAGCAGCTTAGTTGGCAGGGTAGCCCGTCCTAGCACAGATACGCAGTATTTT
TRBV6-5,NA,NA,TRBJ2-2,CASTRDLTGELFF,TGTGCCAGTACACGGGACCTCACCGGGGAGCTGTTTTTT
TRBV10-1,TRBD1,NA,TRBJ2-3,CASSPGQGAQDTQYF,TGCGCCAGCAGCCCAGGACAGGGGGCACAAGATACGCAGTATTTT
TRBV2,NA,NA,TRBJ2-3,CASSQNAVYTDTQYF,TGTGCCAGCAGTCAAAATGCGGTGTACACAGATACGCAGTATTTT
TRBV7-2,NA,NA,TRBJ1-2,CASSLTTPGHQGGGYTF,TGTGCCAGCAGCTTGACCACTCCGGGACACCAGGGAGGTGGCTACACCTTC
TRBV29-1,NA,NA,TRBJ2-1,CSVPKGWNEQFF,TGCAGCGTCCCTAAAGGGTGGAATGAGCAGTTCTTC
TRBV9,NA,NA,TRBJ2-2,CASSVRGGGTGELFF,TGTGCCAGCAGCGTACGGGGAGGGGGCACCGGGGAGCTGTTTTTT
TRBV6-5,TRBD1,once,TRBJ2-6,CASNNRGTGANVLTF,TGTGCCAGCAATAACAGGGGGACCGGGGCCAACGTCCTGACTTTC
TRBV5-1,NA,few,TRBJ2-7,CASSTRDLYEQYF,TGCGCCAGCAGCACACGGGACCTATACGAGCAGTACTTC
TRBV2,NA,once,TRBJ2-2,CASTEVGAGELFF,TGTGCCAGCACCGAGGTGGGAGCCGGGGAGCTGTTTTTT
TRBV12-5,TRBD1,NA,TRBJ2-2,CASGRQGNTGELFF,TGTGCTAGTGGTCGACAGGGGAACACCGGGGAGCTGTTTTTT
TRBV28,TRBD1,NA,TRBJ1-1,CASSLDRANTEAFF,TGTGCCAGCAGTTTAGACAGGGCGAACACTGAAGCTTTCTTT
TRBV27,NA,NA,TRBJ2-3,CATSRTVPPDTQYF,TGTGCCACCTCCCGGACAGTCCCCCCAGATACGCAGTATTTT
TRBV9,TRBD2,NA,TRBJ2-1,CASSATSGTYNEQFF,TGTGCCAGCAGCGCCACTAGCGGAACCTACAATGAGCAGTTCTTC
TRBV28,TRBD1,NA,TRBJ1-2,CASSFPPWGQGHYGYTF,TGTGCCAGCAGTTTTCCACCCTGGGGACAGGGCCACTATGGCTACACCTTC
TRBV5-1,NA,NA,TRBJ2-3,CASTITDTQYF,TGCGCCAGCACGATCACAGATACGCAGTATTTT
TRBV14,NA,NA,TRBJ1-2,CASRSTVVNGYTF,TGTGCCAGCAGGTCGACAGTCGTTAATGGCTACACCTTC
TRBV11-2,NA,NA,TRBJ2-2,CASSLRDRPGWELFF,TGTGCCAGCAGCCTAAGAGACAGGCCCGGCTGGGAGCTGTTTTTT
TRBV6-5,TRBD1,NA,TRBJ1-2,CASRPTGGNYGYTF,TGTGCCAGCAGACCGACAGGGGGTAACTATGGCTACACCTTC
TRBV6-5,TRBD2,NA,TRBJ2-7,CASSLSSGSTYEQYF,TGTGCCAGCAGTTTGTCTAGCGGGAGCACCTACGAGCAGTACTTC
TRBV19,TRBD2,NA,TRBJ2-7,CASSSASGTMYF,TGTGCCAGTAGTTCGGCTAGCGGGACTATGTACTTC
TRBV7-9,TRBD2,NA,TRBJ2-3,CASSFLAGSTDTQYF,TGTGCCAGCAGCTTTCTAGCGGGATCCACAGATACGCAGTATTTT
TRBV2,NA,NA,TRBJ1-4,CASTTTQREKLFF,TGTGCCAGCACCACGACTCAGAGGGAAAAACTGTTTTTT
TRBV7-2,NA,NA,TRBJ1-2,CASSADGNYGYTF,TGTGCCAGCAGCGCAGATGGGAACTATGGCTACACCTTC
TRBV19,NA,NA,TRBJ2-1,CASSSRWGNEQFF,TGTGCCAGTAGTAGCAGATGGGGGAATGAGCAGTTCTTC
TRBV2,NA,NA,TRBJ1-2,CASLRQIANYGYTF,TGTGCCAGCCTAAGACAGATTGCTAACTATGGCTACACCTTC
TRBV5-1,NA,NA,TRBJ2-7,CASTSNAGASYEQYF,TGCGCCAGCACCAGCAATGCAGGGGCTAGTTACGAGCAGTACTTC
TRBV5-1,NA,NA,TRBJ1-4,CASSQPGPNEKLFF,TGCGCCAGCAGCCAACCGGGCCCGAATGAAAAACTGTTTTTT
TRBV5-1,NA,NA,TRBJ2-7,CASSNSMVDSYEQYF,TGCGCCAGCAGCAATTCGATGGTCGACAGTTACGAGCAGTACTTC
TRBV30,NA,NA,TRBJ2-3,CAWSPGTDTQYF,TGTGCCTGGAGTCCGGGCACAGATACGCAGTATTTT
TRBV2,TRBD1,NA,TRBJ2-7,CASRPGTGSRGYEQYF,TGTGCCAGCAGACCCGGGACAGGGAGTAGAGGATACGAGCAGTACTTC
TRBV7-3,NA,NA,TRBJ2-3,CASSLSPVRGSRDTQYF,TGTGCCAGCAGCTTAAGCCCCGTAAGAGGGAGCAGGGATACGCAGTATTTT
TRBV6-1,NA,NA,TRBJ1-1,CASRDSNKGTEAFF,TGTGCCAGCAGAGACTCGAATAAGGGGACTGAAGCTTTCTTT
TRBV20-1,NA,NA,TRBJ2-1,CSAREDREQFF,TGCAGTGCTAGAGAGGATCGTGAGCAGTTCTTC
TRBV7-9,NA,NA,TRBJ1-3,CASSPRGGSSVGNTIYF,TGTGCCAGCAGCCCTAGGGGGGGCTCCTCGGTCGGAAACACCATATATTTT
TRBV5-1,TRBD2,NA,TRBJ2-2,CASSRGSGRIAGELFF,TGCGCCAGCTCCAGAGGTAGCGGGAGAATCGCCGGGGAGCTGTTTTTT
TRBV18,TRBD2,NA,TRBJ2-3,CASSPPGLAATDTQYF,TGTGCCAGCTCACCACCGGGACTAGCGGCCACAGATACGCAGTATTTT
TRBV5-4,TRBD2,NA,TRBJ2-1,CASSAPGLAGSAGEQFF,TGTGCCAGCAGCGCCCCCGGACTAGCGGGAAGCGCTGGAGAGCAGTTCTTC
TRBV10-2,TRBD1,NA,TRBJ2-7,CASSHGTGSYEQYF,TGCGCCAGCAGCCACGGGACAGGGTCCTACGAGCAGTACTTC
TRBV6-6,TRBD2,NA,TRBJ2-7,CASSYRLAGDYEQYF,TGTGCCAGCAGTTACCGACTAGCGGGAGACTACGAGCAGTACTTC
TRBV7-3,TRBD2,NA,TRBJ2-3,CASSQRGSTDTQYF,TGTGCCAGCTCACAGCGGGGAAGCACAGATACGCAGTATTTT
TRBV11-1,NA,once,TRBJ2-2,CASSFWLNTGELFF,TGTGCCAGCAGCTTTTGGCTGAACACCGGGGAGCTGTTTTTT
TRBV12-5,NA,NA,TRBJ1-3,CASGQGPGNTIYF,TGTGCTAGTGGCCAGGGGCCTGGAAACACCATATATTTT
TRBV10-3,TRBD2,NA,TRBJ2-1,CAISESASGRAWNEQFF,TGTGCCATCAGTGAGTCAGCTAGCGGGAGGGCCTGGAATGAGCAGTTCTTC
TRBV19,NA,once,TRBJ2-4,CASSNPQGAKNIQYF,TGTGCCAGTAGTAACCCACAGGGTGCCAAAAACATTCAGTACTTC